The T cell receptor (beta chain) under discussion was sequenced for a study of T cells in Graves' hyperthyroidism and ophthalmopathy. CDR3 length equals 15 residues. Deletions cut 1 base from V and 5 bases from J, with 12 bases between. Germline V gene lookup returns CDR1 SGHNT and CDR2 YENEEA. This clonotype was detected ten times or more. No antigen is known for it. Points from the study as a whole: Blood also held most thyroid clonotypes expanded beyond 0.001.

Amplification targeted TCR beta CDR3 regions from RNA transcripts. During a first-round RT-PCR of the TCR CDR3, the HTBI primer set was used. TCRdb analysed the multiplex PCR reads with MiXCR anew, one entry per CDR3 protein. The table records 550,000 to 850,000 distinct CDR3 sequences, 18% of them present only once. This chain connects TRBV11-3 to TRBJ2-1, with D unresolved. The sample consisted of blood. This clonotype originated in a woman in her forties or fifties with Graves' hyperthyroidism that later progressed to Graves' ophthalmopathy. The CDR3 reads CASSLGGKKDNEQFF. The CDR3 DNA reads as TGTGCCAGCAGCTTAGGTGGGAAGAAGGACAATGAGCAGTTCTTC. Using reference TRBV11-3 and TRBJ2-1 for the parts outside the CDR3, the full variable domain is EAGVVQSPRYKIIEKKQPVAFWCNPISGHNTLYWYLQNLGQGPELLIRYENEEAVDDSQLPKDRFSAERLKGVDSTLKIQPAELGDSAVYLCASSLGGKKDNEQFFGPGTRLTVL.